Reported below is one T cell receptor beta chain. Its antigen is currently unknown. The length of the CDR3 is 14 residues. V was clipped by 0 bases and J by 8 bases, with 14 bases between them. The germline gives CDR1 SGDLS, CDR2 YYNGEE. This sample was taken from a study of vaccination effects on CD4 cells after COVID-19. Under the ViraFEST assay, PBMC were stimulated with viral peptide pools so that antigen-specific CD4+ T cells expanded. Sequencing was performed afterwards. Once cultured for roughly ten days, the cells underwent separation to obtain CD4+ T cells. Everyone in the study got two shots of either the BNT162b2 or mRNA-1273 vaccine. They grew over 1.5 million PBMC in each well, adding 10 IU/ml IL-2 and 7.5 to 10 ug/ml peptides. Replacing half the medium with IL-2 medium was done on days 3 and 7. General study findings and limits: Cross-reactivity with common cold coronaviruses was shown by only 1 of 255 vaccine-induced clones in healthy vaccinees. Recruitment yielded few convalescent patients, and the study had no early post-infection timepoints.

Data came from immunoSEQ multiplex PCR; TCRdb stores just in-frame clones and leaves some out. The table lists 20,000 to 25,000 clones, roughly 76% of them singletons. The receptor was derived from a human donor who received a COVID-19 vaccine. Some clones in this sample may be carry-over from other donors' samples. The V gene is TRBV9, the J gene TRBJ2-5, with D perhaps TRBD1 (6 bases). This specimen consisted of CD4+ T cells from PBMCs cultured with SARS-CoV-2 spike peptides, obtained after COVID-19 vaccination. CDR3 nucleotides: TGTGCCAGCAGCGTAGCCGAGGGGGTGGCAACCCAGTACTTC. This gives the protein CASSVAEGVATQYF.